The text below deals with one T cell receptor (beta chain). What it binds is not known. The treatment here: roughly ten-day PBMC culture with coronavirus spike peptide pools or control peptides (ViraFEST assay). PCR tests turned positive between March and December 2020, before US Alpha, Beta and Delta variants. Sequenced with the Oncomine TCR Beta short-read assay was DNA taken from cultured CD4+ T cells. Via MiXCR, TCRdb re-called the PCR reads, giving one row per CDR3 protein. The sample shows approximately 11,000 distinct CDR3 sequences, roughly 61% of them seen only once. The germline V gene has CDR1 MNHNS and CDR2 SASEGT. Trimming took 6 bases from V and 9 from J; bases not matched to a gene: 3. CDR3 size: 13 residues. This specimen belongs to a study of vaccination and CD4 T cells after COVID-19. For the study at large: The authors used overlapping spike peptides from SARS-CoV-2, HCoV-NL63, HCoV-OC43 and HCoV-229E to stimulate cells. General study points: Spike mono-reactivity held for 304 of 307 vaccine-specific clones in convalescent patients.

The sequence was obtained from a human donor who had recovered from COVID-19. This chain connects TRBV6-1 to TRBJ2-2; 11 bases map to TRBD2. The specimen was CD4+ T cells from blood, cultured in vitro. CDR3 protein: CASRTSGIWELFF. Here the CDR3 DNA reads TGTGCCAGCAGGACTAGCGGGATTTGGGAGCTGTTTTTT.